This T cell receptor beta chain was captured by sequencing in a study of cytomegalovirus exposure and HLA in healthy donors. Across the study: Earlier sequencing of about 200 million T cells yielded 90 million to 140 million unique TCR beta sequences. Whole-study findings and limits: Most subjects' HLA-A and HLA-B alleles were reportedly predicted from TCR beta sequences. Usually a TCR sequence was rare, but some public TCRs were found in many donors.

The PCR was carried out with 60 Vbeta primers and 13 Jbeta primers. TCRdb's copy holds only in-frame clones and misses some; the assay was immunoSEQ multiplex PCR. The sample contains over 150,000 clones, approximately 77% of which appear only once. CDR3 size: 14 residues. CDR1 is MGHDK, CDR2 SYGVNS, per germline. The V and J ends lost 3 bases and 6 bases, in that order; junction bases with no gene match: 2. Comment on this clone: Its matching antigen is unknown. Additional DNA sequences in this sample encode the identical CDR3.

The V call is TRBV25-1, the J call TRBJ1-2, with 12 nucleotides matching TRBD1. Sample: PBMCs. The receptor's source is a man younger than 45 in good health and CMV-seropositive. CDR3 coding DNA: TGTGCCAGCAGTGAGTGGGACAGGGGGCATGGCTACACCTTC. Its translation is CASSEWDRGHGYTF.